The 7 T cell receptor beta chains below all came from one sample that was sequenced in a study of cytomegalovirus exposure and HLA in healthy donors (dated by TCRdb to about 2017). The library came from the immunoSEQ multiplex PCR assay. The multiplex PCR relied on a mix of 60 forward primers for TCR Vbeta segments and 13 reverse primers for TCR Jbeta segments. TCRdb took over this immuneACCESS table, retaining in-frame rearrangements with V and J assigned. Such tables are incomplete; in checked studies, under half of the missing clones stem from an unresolved V gene, and the remainder is unexplained. Here the sample has over 150,000 clones; approximately 72% occur a single time. Under 1.5% of the sample goes to the ten largest clones. The specimen sequenced was PBMCs. The receptors originated from a young man in good health and CMV-seronegative.

The V gene is TRBV29-1, the J gene TRBJ2-2; D is unclear. This CDR3 contains 14 residues. V was shortened by 6 bases and J by 0 bases, with 11 bases between the two germline ends. Germline assignment: CDR1 SQVTM and CDR2 ANQGSEA. CDR3 coding DNA: TGCAGCGTCGGTGTGCTATCGAACACCGGGGAGCTGTTTTTT. This encodes CSVGVLSNTGELFF.

Written as DNA, the CDR3 is TGTGCCAGCAGTTGGACAGGGGGCACAGACGAGCAGTACTTC. Translated, it gives CASSWTGGTDEQYF. This chain joins TRBV27 and TRBJ2-7, with TRBD1 matching 11 bases. The CDR3 has 14 residues. The trim removed 4 bases at V and 5 bases at J, leaving 4 bases unmatched. Germline V gene lookup returns CDR1 MNHEY and CDR2 SMNVEV (reference sequence).

The genes are TRBV7-2 and TRBJ1-5; 8 nucleotides line up with TRBD1. Unmatched junction bases numbered 15, after V lost 5 bases and J lost 3 bases. This CDR3 region has 18 residues. Germline V gives CDR1 SGHTA, CDR2 FQGNSA. The CDR3 protein is CASSLLPPGQGNNQPQHF. DNA of the CDR3: TGTGCCAGCAGCCTCCTCCCCCCTGGACAGGGTAACAATCAGCCCCAGCATTTT. The full variable domain, its missing parts supplied by reference TRBV7-2 and TRBJ1-5, is GAGVSQSPSNKVTEKGKDVELRCDPISGHTALYWYRQSLGQGLEFLIYFQGNSAPDKSGLPSDRFSAERTGGSVSTLTIQRTQQEDSAVYLCASSLLPPGQGNNQPQHFGDGTRLSIL.

The chain is built from TRBV2 and TRBJ2-7; 10 bases are shared with TRBD2. The CDR3 covers 16 residues. Germline-derived CDR1 and CDR2 are SNHLY and FYNNEI. V trimming: 2 bases; J trimming: 2 bases; junction bases outside the gene matches: 6. The CDR3 DNA reads as TGTGCCAGCAGTGAAAAAGGAGCGGGAGGGCCCTACGAGCAGTACTTC. Its translation is CASSEKGAGGPYEQYF.

The chain combines TRBV18 with TRBJ1-2, with TRBD1 identical over 7 bases. The CDR3 is 13 amino acids. The germline gives CDR1 KGHSH, CDR2 LQKENI. Trimming removed 2 bases from V and 3 bases from J; junction bases left unmatched: 0. As DNA, the CDR3 is TGTGCCAGCTCACCAACAGGGGACTATGGCTACACCTTC. It is translated as CASSPTGDYGYTF.

The gene calls are TRBV19 and TRBJ2-7; tentative D call: TRBD2 (8 bases). The V and J ends lost 5 bases and 6 bases respectively, with 26 bases between them. The germline V gene encodes CDR1 LNHDA and CDR2 SQIVND (reference sequence). This CDR3 contains 17 residues. CDR3 bases: TGTGCCAGTAGTTCGGGGGGGGCGATCATGACAGGGCGCGAGCAGTACTTC. It encodes CASSSGGAIMTGREQYF.

J is TRBJ2-7 and V is TRBV9, with 13 bases identical to TRBD2. V was clipped by 0 bases and J by 3 bases; unmatched bases: 0. Per germline, CDR1 SGDLS and CDR2 YYNGEE. The CDR3 extends over 15 amino acids. In DNA, the CDR3 is TGTGCCAGCAGCGTAGGGACTAGCGGGAGCTACGAGCAGTACTTC. Encoded protein: CASSVGTSGSYEQYF.